The next 6 T cell receptor beta chains were all read from a single sample in a study of T cell responses to AZD1222 COVID-19 vaccine (dated by TCRdb to about 2021). This specimen's time point label, per the study, means: baseline before first vaccination. This sample's treatment or condition label indicates: meningococcal conjugate vaccine given as trial control. Receptor amplification or capture employed the immunoSEQ multiplex PCR assay. The table was pulled from immuneACCESS by TCRdb, which kept in-frame rearrangements only. Such tables lose some clones; where checked, under half of the loss comes from unresolved V genes, and the rest has no known cause. This sample gives 140,000 to 150,000 clones in total; about 89% of them show up just once. Approximately 3% of the sample lies in the top ten. The sample consisted of peripheral blood, taken on day 0 of MenACWY control vaccination. The receptors stem from an adult in good health.

The rearrangement joins TRBV28 to TRBJ1-2; D is undetermined. Trimming stripped 1 base from V and 4 bases from J, with 10 bases between. Looked up from germline, CDR1 is MDHEN and CDR2 is SYDVKM. The CDR3 length is 14 residues. The CDR3 DNA follows: TGTGCCAGCAGTTTATCCGACCGTTTCTATGGCTACACCTTC. Protein product: CASSLSDRFYGYTF.

The V gene is TRBV7-9, the J gene TRBJ2-1, with D possibly being TRBD1 or TRBD2 (6 bases each). V was pared by 0 bases and J by 11 bases, with 14 bases between. Germline CDR1 and CDR2: SEHNR and FQNEAQ (reference sequence). This CDR3 has 14 residues. The CDR3 DNA is TGTGCCAGCAGCTTAGCGGGGGGCCCTCCCAAGCAGTTCTTC. Translating gives CASSLAGGPPKQFF.

V is TRBV2 and J is TRBJ2-2; no clear D. Germline-derived CDR1 and CDR2 are SNHLY and FYNNEI. The CDR3 totals 13 residues. Trimming left V 3 bases short and J 6 bases short, with 8 bases between. The CDR3 reads CASSESLSGELFF. The CDR3 coding sequence is TGTGCCAGCAGTGAGAGCCTGTCCGGGGAGCTGTTTTTT.

The chain has TRBV18 and TRBJ1-2; maybe TRBD1 (5 bases). The germline V gene encodes CDR1 KGHSH and CDR2 LQKENI. V lost 0 bases, J lost 8 bases, and 7 bases lay in between. This CDR3 is 12 amino acids long. CDR3 sequence: CASSPPGGGYTF. The DNA of the CDR3 is TGTGCCAGCTCACCACCGGGGGGAGGCTACACCTTC.

The chain carries TRBV5-4 and TRBJ2-3, with 10 nucleotides matching TRBD2. The CDR3 has 16 amino acids. Trimming removed 1 base from V and 5 bases from J; junction bases left unmatched: 7. Germline assignment: CDR1 SGHNT and CDR2 YYREEE (reference sequence). In nucleotides, the CDR3 is TGTGCCAGCAGCTTGCGAAGCGGGAGGGCGGGAGATACGCAGTATTTT. This gives the protein CASSLRSGRAGDTQYF.

The gene calls are TRBV11-3 and TRBJ2-1; 10 bases line up with TRBD2. V shed 5 bases and J 11 bases; nucleotides not matched to a gene: 6. CDR3 length equals 13 residues. Germline V lookup: CDR1 SGHNT, CDR2 YENEEA. The CDR3 bases are TGTGCCAGCAGCCCGAGGACTAGCGGTAAGCAGTTCTTC. This gives the protein CASSPRTSGKQFF. The whole variable domain, remainder taken from reference TRBV11-3 and TRBJ2-1, is EAGVVQSPRYKIIEKKQPVAFWCNPISGHNTLYWYLQNLGQGPELLIRYENEEAVDDSQLPKDRFSAERLKGVDSTLKIQPAELGDSAVYLCASSPRTSGKQFFGPGTRLTVL.